These 13 T cell receptor beta chains came from one sample sequenced in a study of T cell changes during pregnancy in multiple sclerosis. Method: immunoSEQ multiplex PCR; TCRdb's copy keeps in-frame clones and lacks some. Of about 75,000 clones in the sample, about 93% were seen once. Sample: CD4+ T cells from peripheral blood mononuclear cells, taken after pregnancy. Receptors were obtained from a female donor with multiple sclerosis, enrolled in a pregnancy study.

The chain combines TRBV27 with TRBJ2-7; 12 nucleotides line up with TRBD2. This CDR3 comprises 14 residues. The junction had 3 bases not matched to a gene; V was cut back by 6 bases and J by 3 bases. Germline assignment: CDR1 MNHEY and CDR2 SMNVEV (reference sequence). This chain's CDR3 is CASRLAGGFYEQYF. DNA for the CDR3: TGTGCCAGCAGACTAGCGGGAGGCTTCTACGAGCAGTACTTC.

This clone has only one observation. The chain links TRBV28 to TRBJ2-1; 8 bases map to TRBD2. Per the germline V gene, CDR1 is MDHEN and CDR2 is SYDVKM. J was trimmed by 6 bases and V by 2 bases; bases with no gene match: 6. The CDR3 sequence is 15 residues long. Written as DNA, the CDR3 is TGTGCCAGCAGTTTAGGAGCGGGAGTACCCAATGAGCAGTTCTTC. It specifies CASSLGAGVPNEQFF.

The chain couples TRBV11-2 to TRBJ1-1, with 8 positions matching TRBD1. This CDR3 contains 13 residues. The V gene end was trimmed by 3 bases and the J gene end by 5 bases; junction bases not matched to a gene: 2. Germline-derived CDR1 and CDR2 are SGHAT and FQNNGV. As DNA, the CDR3 is TGTGCCAGCAGCTTGACAGGGGAAACTGAAGCTTTCTTT. As protein: CASSLTGETEAFF.

This chain links TRBV7-9 with TRBJ1-4; 7 bases align to TRBD1. CDR3 length: 18 residues. J gave up 0 bases and V 0 bases, and 7 bases lay outside the gene matches. Looked up from germline, CDR1 is SEHNR and CDR2 is FQNEAQ (reference sequence). CDR3 residues: CASSLATPGTATNEKLFF. The DNA for the CDR3 is TGTGCCAGCAGCTTAGCAACCCCAGGGACAGCAACTAATGAAAAACTGTTTTTT. Complete variable domain (other parts from reference TRBV7-9 and TRBJ1-4): DTGVSQNPRHKITKRGQNVTFRCDPISEHNRLYWYRQTLGQGPEFLTYFQNEAQLEKSRLLSDRFSAERPKGSFSTLEIQRTEQGDSAMYLCASSLATPGTATNEKLFFGSGTQLSVL.

As to this clone: The germline gene is not matched at one end of the junction; a read error may be the cause. The chain is built from TRBV5-1 and TRBJ2-7, with 7 bases that match TRBD1. Per the germline V gene, CDR1 is SGHRS and CDR2 is YFSETQ. CDR3 length: 14 residues. The CDR3 protein is CASSLGQTRYEQYF. The DNA for the CDR3 is TGCGCCAGCAGTTTGGGACAGACACGTTACGAGCAGTACTTC.

The chain links TRBV29-1 to TRBJ2-3; D is uncertain. In germline, CDR1 is SQVTM, CDR2 ANQGSEA. Trimming took off 7 bases at V and 6 bases at J, with 11 bases between the two ends. This CDR3 has 11 residues. CDR3 DNA sequence: TGCAGCGGCAGAAGAGCGGATACGCAGTATTTT. Its translation is CSGRRADTQYF.

The V and J genes are TRBV9 and TRBJ1-2; 9 bases line up with TRBD1. Germline values: CDR1 SGDLS, CDR2 YYNGEE. The CDR3 is 15 amino acids. V lost 4 bases, J lost 7 bases, and 11 bases stayed unmatched. As DNA, the CDR3 is TGTGCCAGCAGCCCAGGGGACAGGGTTCAAAGTGGCTACACCTTC. It specifies CASSPGDRVQSGYTF.

The V and J genes are TRBV7-6 and TRBJ2-3; tentative D call: TRBD2 (6 bases). CDR1 SGHVS and CDR2 FNYEAQ come from the germline V gene. V was trimmed by 5 bases and J by 1 base, leaving 13 bases between them. This CDR3 spans 15 amino acids. CDR3 protein: CASSPLARGTDTQYF. The CDR3, as DNA: TGTGCCAGCAGCCCTCTAGCGCGCGGCACAGATACGCAGTATTTT.

The chain combines TRBV19 with TRBJ2-7, with TRBD2 matching over 11 bases. Germline-derived CDR1 and CDR2 are LNHDA and SQIVND (reference sequence). Trimming removed 4 bases from V and 2 bases from J; junction bases left unmatched: 7. The CDR3 sequence is 16 residues long. CDR3 nucleotide sequence: TGTGCCAGTAGTACTCAACTAGCGGGAGTGACCTACGAGCAGTACTTC. This sequence encodes CASSTQLAGVTYEQYF.

The CDR3 loop reads CASSLDRAGGELFF. The CDR3, as DNA: TGTGCCAGCAGCCTCGACAGGGCCGGCGGGGAGCTGTTTTTT. The J gene is TRBJ2-2, the V gene TRBV7-9, with TRBD1 identical over 7 bases. CDR1 and CDR2 from the germline V gene are SEHNR and FQNEAQ (reference sequence). This CDR3 spans 14 amino acids. V lost 5 bases to trimming and J lost 7 bases; unmatched junction nucleotides: 7.

The rearrangement uses TRBV4-3 and TRBJ2-1; D remains unclear. The V gene's germline CDR1 is LGHNA and CDR2 YSLEER. V lost 1 base and J 6 bases, leaving 16 bases between the germline ends. The CDR3 consists of 16 residues. CDR3 sequence (DNA): TGCGCCAGCAGCCAAGTTGTCGGTACATGGGCCAATGAGCAGTTCTTC. Protein: CASSQVVGTWANEQFF.

The V call is TRBV9, the J call TRBJ2-1; 10 bases line up with TRBD2. The CDR3 loop spans 15 amino acids. V shed 0 bases, J shed 6 bases, and the junction held 3 bases outside the gene matches. Germline lookup yields CDR1 SGDLS and CDR2 YYNGEE. This chain's CDR3 is CASSVALAGVNEQFF. In nucleotides, the CDR3 is TGTGCCAGCAGCGTAGCTCTAGCGGGGGTCAATGAGCAGTTCTTC.

This clone appeared a few times. V gene TRBV7-2 combines with J gene TRBJ1-5, with 8 bases identical to TRBD1. CDR1 and CDR2 from the germline V gene are SGHTA and FQGNSA. CDR3 length equals 14 residues. V lost 4 bases and J lost 7; bases outside the gene matches: 6. The CDR3 here is CASSSTGAGQPQHF. DNA for the CDR3: TGTGCCAGCAGCTCGACAGGGGCTGGGCAGCCCCAGCATTTT.